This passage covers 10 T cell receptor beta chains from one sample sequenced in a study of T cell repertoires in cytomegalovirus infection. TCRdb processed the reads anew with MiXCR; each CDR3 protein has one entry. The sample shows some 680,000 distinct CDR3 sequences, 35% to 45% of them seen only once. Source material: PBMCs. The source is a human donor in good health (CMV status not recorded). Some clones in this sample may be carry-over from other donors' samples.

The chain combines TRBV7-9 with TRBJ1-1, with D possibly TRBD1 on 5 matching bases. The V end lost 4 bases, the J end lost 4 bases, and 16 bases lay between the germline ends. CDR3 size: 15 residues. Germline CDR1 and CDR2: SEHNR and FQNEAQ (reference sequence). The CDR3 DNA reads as TGTGCCAGCAGCTCTAGCGGGGGTGGGGGCACTGAAGCTTTCTTT. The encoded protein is CASSSSGGGGTEAFF.

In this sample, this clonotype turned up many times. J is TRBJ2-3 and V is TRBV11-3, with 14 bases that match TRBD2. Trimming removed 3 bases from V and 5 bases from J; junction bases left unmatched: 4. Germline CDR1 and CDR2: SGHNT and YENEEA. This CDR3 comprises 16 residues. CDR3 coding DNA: TGTGCCAGCAGCTTGGGACTAGCGGGAGCGGAAGATACGCAGTATTTT. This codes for CASSLGLAGAEDTQYF.

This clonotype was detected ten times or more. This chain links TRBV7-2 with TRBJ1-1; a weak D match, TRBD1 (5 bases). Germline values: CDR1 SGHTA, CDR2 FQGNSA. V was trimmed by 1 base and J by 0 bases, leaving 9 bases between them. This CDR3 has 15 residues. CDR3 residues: CASSLVGGMNTEAFF. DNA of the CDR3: TGTGCCAGCAGCTTAGTGGGGGGAATGAACACTGAAGCTTTCTTT.

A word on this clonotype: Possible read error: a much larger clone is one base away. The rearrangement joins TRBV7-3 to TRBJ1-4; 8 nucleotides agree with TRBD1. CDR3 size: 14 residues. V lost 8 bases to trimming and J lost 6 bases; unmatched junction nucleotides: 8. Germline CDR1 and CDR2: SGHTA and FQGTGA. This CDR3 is CASFRQGSYEKLFF. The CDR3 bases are TGTGCCAGCTTTCGACAGGGGTCGTATGAAAAACTGTTTTTT.

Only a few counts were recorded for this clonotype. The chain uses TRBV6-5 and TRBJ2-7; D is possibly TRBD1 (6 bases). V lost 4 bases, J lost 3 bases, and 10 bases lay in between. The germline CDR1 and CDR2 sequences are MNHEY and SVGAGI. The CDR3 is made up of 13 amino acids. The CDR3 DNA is TGTGCCAGCAGTTGGGACACTAACTACGAGCAGTACTTC. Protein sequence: CASSWDTNYEQYF.

The CDR3 protein is CASSRLRGEKLFF. CDR3 coding DNA: TGTGCCAGCTCTCGTCTCAGAGGCGAAAAACTGTTTTTT. The genes are TRBV7-9 and TRBJ1-4; D not resolved. The germline V gene has CDR1 SEHNR and CDR2 FQNEAQ (reference sequence). The ends were cut back, 8 bases at V and 8 bases at J, with 15 bases in the middle. The CDR3 has 13 amino acids.

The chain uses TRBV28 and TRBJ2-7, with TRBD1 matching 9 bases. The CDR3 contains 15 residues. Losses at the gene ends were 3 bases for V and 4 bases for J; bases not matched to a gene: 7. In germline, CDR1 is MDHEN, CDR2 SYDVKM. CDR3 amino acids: CASSLSGTGLYEQYF. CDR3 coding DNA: TGTGCCAGCAGTTTGTCCGGGACAGGGCTTTACGAGCAGTACTTC.

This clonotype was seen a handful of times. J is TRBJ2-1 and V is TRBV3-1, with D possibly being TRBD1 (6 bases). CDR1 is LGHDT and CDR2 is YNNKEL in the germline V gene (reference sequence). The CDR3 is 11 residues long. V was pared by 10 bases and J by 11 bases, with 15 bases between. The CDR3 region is CATSTGKKQFF. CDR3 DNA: TGTGCCACTTCGACAGGCAAAAAGCAGTTCTTC.

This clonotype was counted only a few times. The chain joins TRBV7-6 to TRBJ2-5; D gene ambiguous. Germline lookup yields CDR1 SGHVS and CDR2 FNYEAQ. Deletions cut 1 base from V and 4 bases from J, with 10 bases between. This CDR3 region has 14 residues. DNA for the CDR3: TGTGCCAGCAGCTTAGAGGGCAAAGGAGAGACCCAGTACTTC. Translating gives CASSLEGKGETQYF.

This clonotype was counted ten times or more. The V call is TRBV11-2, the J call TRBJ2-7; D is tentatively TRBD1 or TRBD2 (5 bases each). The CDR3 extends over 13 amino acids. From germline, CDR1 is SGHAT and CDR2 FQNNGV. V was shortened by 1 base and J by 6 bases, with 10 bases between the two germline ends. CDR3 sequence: CASSLGGKGEQYF. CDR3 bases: TGTGCCAGCAGCTTAGGGGGGAAGGGCGAGCAGTACTTC.